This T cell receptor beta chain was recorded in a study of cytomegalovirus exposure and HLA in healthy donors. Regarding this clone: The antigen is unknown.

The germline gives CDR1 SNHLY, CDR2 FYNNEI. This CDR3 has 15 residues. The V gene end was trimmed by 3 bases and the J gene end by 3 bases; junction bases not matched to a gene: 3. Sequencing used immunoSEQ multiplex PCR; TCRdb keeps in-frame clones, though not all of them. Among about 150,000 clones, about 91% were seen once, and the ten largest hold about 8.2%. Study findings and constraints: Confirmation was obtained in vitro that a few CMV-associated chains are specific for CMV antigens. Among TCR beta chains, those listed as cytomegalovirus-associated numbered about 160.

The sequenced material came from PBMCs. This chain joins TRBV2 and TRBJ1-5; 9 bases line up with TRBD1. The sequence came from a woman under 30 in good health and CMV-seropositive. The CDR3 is CASSEGDRVNQPQHF. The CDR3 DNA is TGTGCCAGCAGTGAGGGGGACAGGGTCAATCAGCCCCAGCATTTT.